This TCR beta chain was recorded in a study of control samples from healthy donors and cancer patients. V was clipped by 0 bases and J by 4 bases, with 9 bases between them. The CDR3 totals 14 residues. CDR1 and CDR2 from the germline V gene are MNHNS and SASEGT. This table comes from immunoSEQ multiplex PCR, and its TCRdb copy is limited to in-frame clones, with some not included. This table holds 100,000 or so clones, under 95% found once. This clone is a singleton in its sample. The sequencing input was blood. V and J are TRBV6-1 and TRBJ1-2; D is uncertain. This receptor was identified in a woman between 18 and 30 years old in good health. The CDR3 region has the DNA TGTGCCAGCAGTGAAGCTTCGGGTTCCTATGGCTACACCTTC. Amino acid sequence: CASSEASGSYGYTF.